A single sample gave rise to the 17 T cell receptor beta chains below, sequenced in a study of T cells expressing NK-cell markers. TCRdb reprocessed the 5' RACE reads and reports one entry per CDR3 protein, with no DNA. Recorded for this sample: approximately 150,000 distinct CDR3 sequences. Specimen: blood T cells: a sorted CD56 or NKG2C T cell subset, CD4+ or CD8+ T cells, or bulk PBMC T cells (not recorded which). Receptors originate from a man younger than 35 in good health.

The V gene is TRBV5-1, the J gene TRBJ2-5; with no DNA, the TCRdb D assignment of TRBD2 cannot be verified. The CDR3 has 18 amino acids. CDR1 SGHRS and CDR2 YFSETQ come from the germline V gene. The CDR3 protein is CASSFQASGSMIQETQYF.

V is TRBV4-1 and J is TRBJ1-1; the D call from TCRdb, TRBD1, cannot be confirmed without DNA. The CDR3 totals 15 residues. Per the germline V gene, CDR1 is MGHRA and CDR2 is YSYEKL. CDR3 amino acids: CASSPQSTPNTEAFF.

This sequence joins TRBV27 and TRBJ2-1; TCRdb reports TRBD2, a call that lacks DNA to check it against. Germline V gene data show CDR1 as MNHEY and CDR2 as SMNVEV (reference sequence). The CDR3 contains 15 residues. The CDR3 spells CASSRSGNLYNEQFF.

V gene TRBV5-1 combines with J gene TRBJ2-2. The CDR3 loop spans 16 amino acids. Germline values: CDR1 SGHRS, CDR2 YFSETQ. CDR3 amino acids: CASSPKGSGFEGELFF.

J is TRBJ1-5 and V is TRBV12-3 or TRBV12-4; TCRdb reports TRBD1, a call that lacks DNA to check it against. The CDR3 runs 15 residues. The CDR3 protein is CASSAGTGGNQPQHF.

The chain is built from TRBV19 and TRBJ2-3; TCRdb reports TRBD1, a call that lacks DNA to check it against. Germline V lookup: CDR1 LNHDA, CDR2 SQIVND (reference sequence). The CDR3 runs 15 residues. CDR3 amino acids: CASSKPGQGTDTQYF. Together with reference TRBV19 and TRBJ2-3, the CDR3 gives the full variable domain: DGGITQSPKYLFRKEGQNVTLSCEQNLNHDAMYWYRQDPGQGLRLIYYSQIVNDFQKGDIAEGYSVSREKKESFPLTVTSAQKNPTAFYLCASSKPGQGTDTQYFGPGTRLTVL.

The chain employs TRBV12-3 or TRBV12-4 and TRBJ1-1. The CDR3 extends over 14 amino acids. CDR3 in amino acids: CASSLGELNTEAFF.

The chain combines TRBV29-1 with TRBJ2-1; TCRdb's D call, TRBD2, is unchecked because there is no DNA. The germline V gene has CDR1 SQVTM and CDR2 ANQGSEA. The CDR3 extends over 15 amino acids. CDR3 sequence reads: CSVVSSAGHYNEQFF.

The chain couples TRBV24-1 to TRBJ2-1; the TRBD2 assignment by TCRdb is unverifiable without DNA. Germline CDR1 is KGHDR and CDR2 is SFDVKD. There are 14 residues in the CDR3. CDR3 sequence reads: CATSGEAGPYEQFF.

The chain is built from TRBV6-2 or TRBV6-3 and TRBJ2-3. The CDR3 runs 16 residues. CDR1 MNHEY and CDR2 SVGEGT come from the germline V gene. The CDR3 spells CASSYAIGLADRQGYF.

This chain joins TRBV12-3 or TRBV12-4 and TRBJ2-7; absent DNA, TCRdb's TRBD2 call cannot be checked. This CDR3 comprises 14 residues. The CDR3: CASTWASEAYEQYF.

The chain links TRBV9 to TRBJ2-7; TCRdb names TRBD2, which stays unverified in the absence of DNA. The CDR3 contains 15 residues. CDR1 SGDLS and CDR2 YYNGEE come from the germline V gene. Here the CDR3 reads CASSETVSGSYEQYF.

The CDR3 sequence is CASSQDWQKVSPWETQYF. The chain joins TRBV3-1 to TRBJ2-5. Looked up from germline, CDR1 is LGHDT and CDR2 is YNNKEL (reference sequence). This CDR3 region has 18 residues.

V usage is TRBV20-1 and J usage is TRBJ2-1; TCRdb outputs TRBD2, but without DNA this stays unchecked. The CDR3 extends over 14 amino acids. Germline assignment: CDR1 DFQATT and CDR2 SNEGSKA (reference sequence). CDR3 region: CSARDIMGDFAQFF.

The CDR3: CASSEELAGGHEQFF. This chain joins TRBV6-4 and TRBJ2-1; the D call from TCRdb, TRBD2, cannot be confirmed without DNA. Germline V gives CDR1 MRHNA, CDR2 SNTAGT. This CDR3 spans 15 amino acids.

The V call is TRBV11-2, the J call TRBJ2-1; lacking DNA, the TRBD2 call made by TCRdb goes unchecked. CDR3 length equals 15 residues. Germline values: CDR1 SGHAT, CDR2 FQNNGV. The CDR3: CASTLGRTSGNEQFF.

Here the CDR3 reads CASGVQGSSYNEQFF. The chain combines TRBV19 with TRBJ2-1; TCRdb picks TRBD1, but there is no DNA to check that call. The CDR3 contains 15 residues. CDR1 is LNHDA and CDR2 is SQIVND in the germline V gene (reference sequence).